What follows are 32 T cell receptor beta chains derived from one specimen sequenced in a study (dated by TCRdb to between 2015 and 2016). Library creation used 5' RACE. Instrument used: Illumina HiSeq 2000. TCRdb redid the processing of the public reads, applying fastp at Q25 and MiXCR, and retained in-frame beta chains. Duplicate CDR3 protein sequences are folded into a single record with the most common DNA and genes. The sample table holds approximately 1,500 distinct CDR3 sequences, of which roughly 7.2% were seen once. Less than 15% of the sample rests with the top ten. What was sequenced was central memory T cells from blood PBMCs. In light of the paper, this sample's cell subset or site label describes: central memory CD4+ T cells. These receptors were collected from a male donor with HIV.

This clonotype was detected only a few times. This rearrangement joins TRBV6-5 to TRBJ1-6; a weak D match, TRBD1 (5 bases). This CDR3 is 15 amino acids long. Germline CDR1 MNHEY, CDR2 SVGAGI. Deletions cut 7 bases from V and 5 bases from J, with 15 bases between. The CDR3 protein is CASMQGPVHNSPLHF. CDR3 bases: TGTGCCAGCATGCAGGGCCCGGTTCATAATTCACCCCTCCACTTT.

This clonotype was observed a few times. V and J are TRBV10-3 and TRBJ1-5; D is undetermined. Germline CDR1 and CDR2: ENHRY and SYGVKD. Trimming removed 2 bases at V and 7 bases at J, with 9 bases between. CDR3 length: 13 residues. The CDR3 bases are TGTGCCATCAGTGAGGGCCCTCGACAGCCCCAGCATTTT. Its protein product is CAISEGPRQPQHF.

This clonotype was recorded a few times. The chain uses TRBV15 and TRBJ2-5, with TRBD2 identical over 9 bases. CDR3 length: 17 amino acids. Germline lookup yields CDR1 LNHNV and CDR2 YYDKDF (reference sequence). After removal of 1 base from V and 2 bases from J, the junction contained 8 bases not matched to a gene. CDR3 DNA sequence: TGTGCCACCAGCAGAGGGGCGCTAGCGGGAAGACAAGAGACCCAGTACTTC. Translation gives CATSRGALAGRQETQYF.

This rearrangement joins TRBV6-1 to TRBJ2-1, with 11 bases identical to TRBD2. Per germline, CDR1 MNHNS and CDR2 SASEGT. V shed 6 bases, J shed 5 bases, and the junction held 6 bases outside the gene matches. CDR3 size: 15 residues. CDR3 sequence (DNA): TGTGCCAGCAGCAGTAGCGGGGGGGTGGACAATGAGCAGTTCTTC. This gives the protein CASSSSGGVDNEQFF.

Only a few counts were recorded for this clonotype. The V and J genes are TRBV29-1 and TRBJ2-1; 7 nucleotides align to TRBD2. The ends lost 3 bases at V and 6 bases at J; junction bases unmatched: 8. Germline V CDR1 and CDR2: SQVTM, ANQGSEA. This CDR3 is built from 14 residues. CDR3 sequence: CSVDSLARINEQFF. In DNA form, the CDR3 reads TGCAGCGTTGATTCACTAGCGAGAATCAATGAGCAGTTCTTC.

Relative to its sample, this clonotype is medium-sized. The rearrangement links TRBV5-5 to TRBJ2-1; D perhaps matches TRBD1 (5 bases). This CDR3 is 15 amino acids long. Trimming stripped 0 bases from V and 8 bases from J, with 15 bases between. Per germline, CDR1 SGHKS and CDR2 YYEKEE (reference sequence). As DNA, the CDR3 is TGTGCCAGCAGCTTGGATGCGCCAGGGTACGATGAGCAGTTCTTC. Its translation is CASSLDAPGYDEQFF. The variable domain in full, with the rest retrieved from reference TRBV5-5 and TRBJ2-1, is DAGVTQSPTHLIKTRGQQVTLRCSPISGHKSVSWYQQVLGQGPQFIFQYYEKEERGRGNFPDRFSARQFPNYSSELNVNALLLGDSALYLCASSLDAPGYDEQFFGPGTRLTVL.

By share, this clonotype counts as medium-sized. The chain uses TRBV6-5 and TRBJ2-7; perhaps TRBD1 as D (7 bases). V shed 4 bases and J shed 4 bases, with 17 bases lying between them. The CDR3 extends over 15 amino acids. Germline loops: CDR1 MNHEY, CDR2 SVGAGI. CDR3 sequence reads: CASSFKEGAAYEQYF. Here the CDR3 DNA reads TGTGCCAGCAGTTTTAAGGAGGGGGCGGCTTACGAGCAGTACTTC.

This rearrangement joins TRBV19 to TRBJ1-5; D possibly corresponds to TRBD1 (6 bases). The length of the CDR3 is 16 residues. Between the trimmed V and J ends, which lost 6 bases and 7 bases, there was a span of 22 bases. From germline, CDR1 is LNHDA and CDR2 SQIVND (reference sequence). The CDR3 region is CASSGTRGGGGQPQHF. CDR3 in DNA: TGTGCCAGTAGCGGAACTCGGGGTGGGGGCGGCCAGCCCCAGCATTTT.

This clonotype is labeled medium-sized. The chain combines TRBV9 with TRBJ1-5; 7 nucleotides align to TRBD1. CDR3 size: 15 residues. Trimming at V came to 3 bases and at J to 4 bases, leaving 7 bases not matched to a gene. Germline V gene data show CDR1 as SGDLS and CDR2 as YYNGEE. The DNA of the CDR3 is TGTGCCAGCAGCGCCACGACAGGGTGGAATCAGCCCCAGCATTTT. Its protein is CASSATTGWNQPQHF.

The rearrangement uses TRBV4-2 and TRBJ2-7; D not resolved. The V and J ends lost 0 bases and 3 bases respectively, with 3 bases between them. CDR3 size: 12 residues. Germline V CDR1 and CDR2: LGHNA, YNFKEQ. DNA for the CDR3: TGTGCCAGCAGCCAAGAGCGCTACGAGCAGTACTTC. Amino acids: CASSQERYEQYF.

The chain recombines TRBV6-2 or TRBV6-3 with TRBJ2-7, with 8 bases identical to TRBD1. Looked up from germline, CDR1 is MNHEY and CDR2 is SVGEGT. The junction had 3 bases not matched to a gene; V was cut back by 0 bases and J by 5 bases. This CDR3 contains 14 residues. CDR3 bases: TGTGCCAGCAGTTACTCGACAGGGGCTAACGAGCAGTACTTC. It translates to CASSYSTGANEQYF.

This clonotype is classed as medium-sized. CDR3 nucleotide sequence: TGTGCCATCAGTGAGGGGGACAGCTCCGCCTATGGCTACACCTTC. Its protein is CAISEGDSSAYGYTF. This chain joins TRBV10-3 and TRBJ1-2; 7 nucleotides line up with TRBD1. Germline CDR1 ENHRY, CDR2 SYGVKD. This CDR3 has 15 residues. Germline trimming cut 2 bases from V and 4 bases from J; bases unmatched to any gene: 7.

As regards this clonotype: With a much larger clone just one base away, this may be a read error. The chain employs TRBV5-1 and TRBJ2-1; 9 bases line up with TRBD1. Per germline, CDR1 SGHRS and CDR2 YFSETQ. The CDR3 extends over 18 amino acids. The V gene end was trimmed by 3 bases and the J gene end by 0 bases; junction bases not matched to a gene: 10. CDR3 sequence: CASSSTPPGQGSYNEQFF. In DNA form, the CDR3 reads TGCGCCAGCAGCTCAACTCCACCGGGACAGGGCTCCTACAATGAGCAGTTCTTC.

This clonotype is medium-sized in the sample. J is TRBJ2-7 and V is TRBV20-1; D might be TRBD2 (6 bases). The germline gives CDR1 DFQATT, CDR2 SNEGSKA (reference sequence). Trimming took 6 bases from V and 0 from J, leaving 15 bases between them. The CDR3 has 14 residues. The CDR3 DNA follows: TGCAGTGCACTCGGGACTCAAAGCTCCTACGAGCAGTACTTC. The encoded protein is CSALGTQSSYEQYF.

By share of the sample, this clonotype is medium-sized (0.01 to 0.1%). This chain joins TRBV7-6 and TRBJ2-1; 10 nucleotides agree with TRBD1. V lost 4 bases, J lost 6 bases, and 6 bases stayed unmatched. The CDR3 sequence is 15 residues long. Germline-derived CDR1 and CDR2 are SGHVS and FNYEAQ. CDR3 protein: CASSSSGTGVNEQFF. The DNA for the CDR3 is TGTGCCAGCAGCTCGTCAGGGACAGGGGTCAATGAGCAGTTCTTC.

In its sample, this clonotype ranks as large. This rearrangement joins TRBV11-3 to TRBJ2-5; 7 bases align to TRBD2. V was clipped by 5 bases and J by 5 bases; unmatched bases: 5. From germline, CDR1 is SGHNT and CDR2 YENEEA. The CDR3 is made up of 13 amino acids. The CDR3 sequence: CASSRDYRETQYF. The CDR3 DNA reads as TGTGCCAGCAGCCGGGACTACCGTGAGACCCAGTACTTC.

The rearrangement uses TRBV5-8 and TRBJ2-2, with D possibly being TRBD2 (6 bases). The germline V and J ends were trimmed by 2 bases and 0 bases, with 8 bases remaining between them. CDR1 SGHTS and CDR2 YDEGEE come from the germline V gene. CDR3 length: 15 amino acids. The CDR3 loop is CASSFGDSNTGELFF. CDR3 bases: TGTGCCAGCAGCTTCGGGGACTCGAACACCGGGGAGCTGTTTTTT.

This clonotype was seen only a few times. The chain joins TRBV4-3 to TRBJ1-2; the D gene is possibly TRBD1 (5 bases). Germline values: CDR1 LGHNA, CDR2 YSLEER. V was cut by 0 bases and J by 7 bases, with 15 bases left in between. CDR3 length equals 15 residues. The CDR3 bases are TGCGCCAGCAGCCAAGAGCCGACTGGGACCAGTGGCTACACCTTC. This translates into CASSQEPTGTSGYTF.

This clonotype counts as large. J is TRBJ1-2 and V is TRBV10-3; a possible D gene is TRBD1 (6 bases). V was trimmed by 6 bases and J by 3 bases, leaving 17 bases between them. The CDR3 consists of 15 residues. Looked up from germline, CDR1 is ENHRY and CDR2 is SYGVKD. CDR3 in amino acids: CAIRGGTGHYYGYTF. The CDR3 nucleotides read TGTGCCATCAGGGGGGGCACGGGACACTACTATGGCTACACCTTC.

This sequence joins TRBV7-6 and TRBJ2-3; D call uncertain. The germline CDR1 and CDR2 sequences are SGHVS and FNYEAQ. The CDR3 is 14 amino acids. Trimming shortened V by 5 bases and J by 1 base, and 10 bases separated the two germline ends. In DNA, the CDR3 is TGTGCCAGCAGCGGGGTTGGGGGCACAGATACGCAGTATTTT. This sequence encodes CASSGVGGTDTQYF.

The rearrangement uses TRBV7-2 and TRBJ2-3; no definite D call. CDR3 length: 12 amino acids. Trimming took off 2 bases at V and 0 bases at J, with 0 bases between the two ends. The germline V gene has CDR1 SGHTA and CDR2 FQGNSA. CDR3 residues: CASSLSTDTQYF. CDR3 bases: TGTGCCAGCAGCTTAAGCACAGATACGCAGTATTTT.

This chain connects TRBV7-6 to TRBJ1-5; D is unresolved. Germline V gives CDR1 SGHVS, CDR2 FNYEAQ. V lost 5 bases to trimming and J lost 3 bases, with 8 bases between them. CDR3 length: 13 amino acids. Here the CDR3 DNA reads TGTGCCAGCAGCATTCGGGTCAATCAGCCCCAGCATTTT. It specifies CASSIRVNQPQHF. Supplemented by reference TRBV7-6 and TRBJ1-5, the full variable domain reads GAGVSQSPRYKVTKRGQDVALRCDPISGHVSLYWYRQALGQGPEFLTYFNYEAQQDKSGLPNDRFSAERPEGSISTLTIQRTEQRDSAMYRCASSIRVNQPQHFGDGTRLSIL.

Judged by abundance, this clonotype is medium-sized. V is TRBV7-8 and J is TRBJ2-5; D is uncertain. V was shortened by 5 bases and J by 2 bases, with 12 bases between the two germline ends. Germline assignment: CDR1 SGHVS and CDR2 FQNEAQ. The CDR3 covers 14 residues. This CDR3 reads CASSHSNVQETQYF. The CDR3 region has the DNA TGTGCCAGCAGCCACTCTAATGTTCAAGAGACCCAGTACTTC.

By sample fraction, this clonotype is medium-sized. At one end the junction does not follow the germline gene, possibly because of a read error. The chain carries TRBV7-7 and TRBJ2-1; D may match TRBD1 or TRBD2 (5 bases each). This CDR3 contains 13 residues. Per the germline V gene, CDR1 is SSHAT and CDR2 is FNYEAQ (reference sequence). The CDR3 nucleotides are TGTGCTAGCAGCTTGGGGGTTGGCAATGAGCAGTTCTTC. As protein: CASSLGVGNEQFF.

This chain connects TRBV7-9 to TRBJ2-2; perhaps TRBD2 as D (6 bases). With 5 bases removed from V and 4 bases from J, the gap between germline ends came to 11 bases. Germline V lookup: CDR1 SEHNR, CDR2 FQNEAQ (reference sequence). This CDR3 comprises 14 residues. This CDR3 reads CASSSGLFTGELFF. CDR3 DNA sequence: TGTGCCAGCAGCAGCGGGTTATTCACCGGGGAGCTGTTTTTT.

Within the sample, this clonotype is medium-sized. The gene calls are TRBV24-1 and TRBJ2-5; TRBD2 matches 12 bases. V dropped 6 bases and J dropped 5; count of bases not matched to a gene: 6. CDR1 KGHDR and CDR2 SFDVKD come from the germline V gene. The CDR3 is 15 residues long. CDR3 amino acids: CATSLTSGGAETQYF. The DNA for the CDR3 is TGTGCCACCAGTTTGACTAGCGGGGGCGCGGAGACCCAGTACTTC.

This clonotype qualifies as medium-sized (0.01 to 0.1%). The chain couples TRBV6-5 to TRBJ2-5; 8 bases map to TRBD2. V lost 2 bases, J lost 4 bases, and 9 bases stayed unmatched. CDR1 is MNHEY, CDR2 SVGAGI, per germline. The CDR3 consists of 16 residues. Written as DNA, the CDR3 is TGTGCCAGCAGTTACCGCCGGACTAGCCCCCGAGAGACCCAGTACTTC. Translation: CASSYRRTSPRETQYF.

This clonotype is large (0.1 to 1%) by share. The chain couples TRBV6-1 to TRBJ1-2; TRBD1 agrees at 7 bases. Per germline, CDR1 MNHNS and CDR2 SASEGT. The V gene end was trimmed by 5 bases and the J gene end by 5 bases; junction bases not matched to a gene: 17. This CDR3 comprises 17 residues. The CDR3 reads CASSTPGQLGFEYGYTF. In DNA form, the CDR3 reads TGTGCCAGCAGTACGCCGGGACAGCTCGGGTTTGAGTATGGCTACACCTTC.

In its sample, this clonotype ranks as medium-sized. V and J are TRBV12-3 or TRBV12-4 and TRBJ1-6; D is unresolved. The CDR3 is made up of 16 amino acids. V was clipped by 3 bases and J by 0 bases, with 9 bases between them. The CDR3 DNA reads as TGTGCCAGCAGTTTCGCACAGAGCTCCTATAATTCACCCCTCCACTTT. It translates to CASSFAQSSYNSPLHF.

Judged by abundance, this clonotype is medium-sized (0.01 to 0.1%). At one of its ends the junction is not consistent with the germline gene, which may arise from a read error. The V call is TRBV6-5, the J call TRBJ2-7; D unresolved. CDR3 size: 14 residues. CDR1 MNHEY and CDR2 SVGAGI come from the germline V gene. This CDR3 is CASCYGPRTYEQYF. The CDR3 nucleotides read TGTGCCAGCTGTTACGGGCCTCGTACCTACGAGCAGTACTTC.

As for this clonotype: Relative to the germline gene, one junction end is altered; a read error may explain this. The chain combines TRBV6-5 with TRBJ2-7, with D possibly matching TRBD1 (6 bases). Germline V gene data show CDR1 as MNHEY and CDR2 as SVGAGI. This CDR3 spans 13 amino acids. The CDR3 DNA reads as TGTGCCAGCAGCTATGGACAGTCCTTCGAGCAGTACTTC. Translating it yields CASSYGQSFEQYF.

By share, this clonotype ranks as medium-sized. V and J are TRBV6-1 and TRBJ2-5; 7 bases are a match to TRBD2. The CDR3 sequence is 14 residues long. Germline values: CDR1 MNHNS, CDR2 SASEGT. V was clipped by 7 bases and J by 5 bases; unmatched bases: 10. CDR3 in amino acids: CASILGGSRETQYF. CDR3 coding DNA: TGTGCCAGCATCCTGGGGGGGTCGAGGGAGACCCAGTACTTC.